This T cell receptor (beta chain) was sequenced during a study of shared clonotypes between healthy human individuals. Study overall: Each donor's CD4 naive and CD4 memory cells filled three plates apiece, CD8 naive two, and CD8 memory one.

The V end lost 4 bases, the J end lost 5 bases, and 9 bases lay between the germline ends. The CDR3 consists of 13 residues. Germline V gives CDR1 MNHNY, CDR2 SVGAGI (reference sequence). Sequenced by immunoSEQ multiplex PCR; TCRdb stores in-frame clones only, minus some. The table shows roughly 2,500,000 clones, with over 85% occurring only once. Study-level findings and limits: It was observed that approximately 5% of naive CD4 clonotypes were shared across several donors. The generation probabilities recorded for non-shared clonotypes fell below those of clonotypes shared by all four donors.

Worth noting for this clone: Its antigen is undetermined.

The sequence was collected from a man younger than 30 in good health. Some clones in this sample may be carry-over from other donors' samples. Sequencing used naive CD4+ T cells from PBMCs. Subset reported: CD45RA+ positively selected. The V gene is TRBV6-6, the J gene TRBJ2-1, with D hard to call. The CDR3 nucleotides read TGTGCCAGCAGTTCCCTCCGTGACAATGAGCAGTTCTTC. Protein product: CASSSLRDNEQFF.